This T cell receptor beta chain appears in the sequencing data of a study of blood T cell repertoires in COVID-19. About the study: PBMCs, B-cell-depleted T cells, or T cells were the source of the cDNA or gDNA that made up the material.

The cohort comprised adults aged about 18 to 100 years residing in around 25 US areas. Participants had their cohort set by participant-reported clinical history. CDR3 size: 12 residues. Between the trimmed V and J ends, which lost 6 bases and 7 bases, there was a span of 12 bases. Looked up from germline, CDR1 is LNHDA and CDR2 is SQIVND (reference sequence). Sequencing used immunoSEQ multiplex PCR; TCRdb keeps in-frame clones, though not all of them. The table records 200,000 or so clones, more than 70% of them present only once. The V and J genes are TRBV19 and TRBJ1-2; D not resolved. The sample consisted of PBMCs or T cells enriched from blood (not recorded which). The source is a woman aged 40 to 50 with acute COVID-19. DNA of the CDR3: TGTGCCAGTAGCTTGATATCAGGTGGCTACACCTTC. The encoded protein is CASSLISGGYTF.